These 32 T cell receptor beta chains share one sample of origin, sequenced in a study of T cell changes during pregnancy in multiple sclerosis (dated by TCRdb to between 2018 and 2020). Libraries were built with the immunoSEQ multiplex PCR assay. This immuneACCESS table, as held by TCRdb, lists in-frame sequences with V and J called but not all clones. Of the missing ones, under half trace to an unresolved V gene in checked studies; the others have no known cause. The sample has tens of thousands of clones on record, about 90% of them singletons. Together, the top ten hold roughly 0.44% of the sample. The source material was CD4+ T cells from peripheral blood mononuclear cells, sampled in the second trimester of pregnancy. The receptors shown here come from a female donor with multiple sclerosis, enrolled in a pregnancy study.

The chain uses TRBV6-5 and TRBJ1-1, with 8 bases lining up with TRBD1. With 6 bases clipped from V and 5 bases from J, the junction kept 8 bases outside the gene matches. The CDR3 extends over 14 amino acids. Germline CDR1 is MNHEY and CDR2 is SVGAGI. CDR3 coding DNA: TGTGCCAGCAGACAGGGGGTAGTTGGGACTGAAGCTTTCTTT. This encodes CASRQGVVGTEAFF.

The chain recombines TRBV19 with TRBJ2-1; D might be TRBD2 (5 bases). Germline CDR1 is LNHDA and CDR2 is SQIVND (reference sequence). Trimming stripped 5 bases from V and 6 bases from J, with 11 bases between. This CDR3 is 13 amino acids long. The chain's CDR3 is CASSRERGNEQFF. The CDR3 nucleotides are TGTGCCAGTAGTCGCGAACGGGGCAATGAGCAGTTCTTC. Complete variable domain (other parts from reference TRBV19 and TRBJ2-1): DGGITQSPKYLFRKEGQNVTLSCEQNLNHDAMYWYRQDPGQGLRLIYYSQIVNDFQKGDIAEGYSVSREKKESFPLTVTSAQKNPTAFYLCASSRERGNEQFFGPGTRLTVL.

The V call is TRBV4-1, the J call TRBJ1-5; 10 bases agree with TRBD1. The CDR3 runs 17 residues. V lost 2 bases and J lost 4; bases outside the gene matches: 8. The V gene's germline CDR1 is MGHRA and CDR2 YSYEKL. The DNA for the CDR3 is TGCGCCAGCAGCCAACCCGGACAGGGGGTTTGGAATCAGCCCCAGCATTTT. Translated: CASSQPGQGVWNQPQHF.

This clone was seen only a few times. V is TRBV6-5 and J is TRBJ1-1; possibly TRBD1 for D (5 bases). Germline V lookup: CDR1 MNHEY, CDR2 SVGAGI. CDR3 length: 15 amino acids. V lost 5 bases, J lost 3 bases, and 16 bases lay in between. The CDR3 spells CASSQQTVGDTEAFF. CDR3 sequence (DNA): TGTGCCAGCAGTCAACAGACAGTAGGTGACACTGAAGCTTTCTTT.

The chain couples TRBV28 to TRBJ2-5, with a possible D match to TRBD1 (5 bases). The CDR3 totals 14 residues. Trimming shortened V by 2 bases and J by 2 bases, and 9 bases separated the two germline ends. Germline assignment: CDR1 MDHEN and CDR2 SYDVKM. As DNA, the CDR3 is TGTGCCAGCAGTTTAGGGGCTAGACAAGAGACCCAGTACTTC. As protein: CASSLGARQETQYF.

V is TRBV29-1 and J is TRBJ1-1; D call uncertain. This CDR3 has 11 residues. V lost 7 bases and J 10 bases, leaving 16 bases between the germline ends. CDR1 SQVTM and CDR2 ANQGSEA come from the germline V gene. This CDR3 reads CSAREMVGAFF. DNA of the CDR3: TGCAGCGCCCGAGAAATGGTTGGAGCTTTCTTT.

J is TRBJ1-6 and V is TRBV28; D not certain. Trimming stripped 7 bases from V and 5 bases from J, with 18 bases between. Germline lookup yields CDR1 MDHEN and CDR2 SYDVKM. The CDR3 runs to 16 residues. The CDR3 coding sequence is TGTGCCAGCAATCGGGGTCGACCAACGAATAATTCACCCCTCCACTTT. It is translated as CASNRGRPTNNSPLHF.

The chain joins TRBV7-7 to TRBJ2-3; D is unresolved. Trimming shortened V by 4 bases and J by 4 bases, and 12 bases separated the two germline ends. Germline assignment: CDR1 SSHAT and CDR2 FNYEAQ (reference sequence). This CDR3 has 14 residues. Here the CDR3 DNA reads TGTGCCAGCAGCTCCCTAGGCAGACCAGATACGCAGTATTTT. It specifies CASSSLGRPDTQYF.

The CDR3 DNA reads TGCGCCAGCAGCCTCCCGAGGGAAGAGACCCAGTACTTC. Amino acid sequence: CASSLPREETQYF. The J gene is TRBJ2-5, the V gene TRBV5-1, with a possible D match to TRBD2 (5 bases). Germline assignment: CDR1 SGHRS and CDR2 YFSETQ. Trimming left V 4 bases short and J 3 bases short, with 10 bases between. This CDR3 has 13 residues.

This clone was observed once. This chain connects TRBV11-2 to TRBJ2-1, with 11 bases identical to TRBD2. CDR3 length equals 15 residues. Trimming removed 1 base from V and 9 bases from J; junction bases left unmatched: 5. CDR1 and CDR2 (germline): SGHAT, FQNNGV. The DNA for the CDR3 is TGTGCCAGCAGCTTAGCGGCTAGCGGGAGGACTGAGCAGTTCTTC. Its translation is CASSLAASGRTEQFF.

The CDR3 is CASSKGNSYSYNEQFF. DNA for the CDR3: TGTGCCAGCAGCAAAGGAAACTCGTACTCCTACAATGAGCAGTTCTTC. V gene TRBV21-1 combines with J gene TRBJ2-1; TRBD2, the D gene given by the table, was not confirmed from the DNA. TRBV21-1 is a documented pseudogene. The CDR3 length is 16 residues.

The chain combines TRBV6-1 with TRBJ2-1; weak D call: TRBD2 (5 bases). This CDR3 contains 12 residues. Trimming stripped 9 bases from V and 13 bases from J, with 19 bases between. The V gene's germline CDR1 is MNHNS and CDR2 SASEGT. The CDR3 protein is CASAVEGFPQFF. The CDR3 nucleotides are TGTGCCAGTGCTGTAGAGGGTTTCCCTCAGTTCTTC.

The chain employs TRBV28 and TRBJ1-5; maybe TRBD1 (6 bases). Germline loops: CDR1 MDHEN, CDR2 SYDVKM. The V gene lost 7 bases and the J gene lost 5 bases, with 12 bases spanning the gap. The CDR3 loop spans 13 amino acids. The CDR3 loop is CASIQGPYQPQHF. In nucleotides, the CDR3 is TGTGCCAGCATACAGGGTCCCTATCAGCCCCAGCATTTT.

CDR3 sequence (DNA): TGTGCCAGCAGCTTAGCCCGGACTTCTAATTCACCCCTCCACTTT. Translation gives CASSLARTSNSPLHF. The chain couples TRBV7-8 to TRBJ1-6, with D uncertain. The CDR3 runs to 15 residues. Trimming pared 0 bases from V and 6 bases from J, leaving 9 bases between. The germline V gene encodes CDR1 SGHVS and CDR2 FQNEAQ.

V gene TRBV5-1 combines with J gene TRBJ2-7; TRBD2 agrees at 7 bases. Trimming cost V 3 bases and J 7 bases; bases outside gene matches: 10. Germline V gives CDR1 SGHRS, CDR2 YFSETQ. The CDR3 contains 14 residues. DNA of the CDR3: TGCGCCAGCAGCTGGGGGGAGGGCCTACGTGAGCAGTACTTC. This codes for CASSWGEGLREQYF.

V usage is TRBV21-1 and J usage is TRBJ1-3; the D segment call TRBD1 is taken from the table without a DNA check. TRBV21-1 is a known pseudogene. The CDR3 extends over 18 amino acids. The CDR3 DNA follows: TGTGCCAGCAGCCCACTCCCGGGACAGCTCTTCTCTGGAAACACCATATATTTT. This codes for CASSPLPGQLFSGNTIYF.

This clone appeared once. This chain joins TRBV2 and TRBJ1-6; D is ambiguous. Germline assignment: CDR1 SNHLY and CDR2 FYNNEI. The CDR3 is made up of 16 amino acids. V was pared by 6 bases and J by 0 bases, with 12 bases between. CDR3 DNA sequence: TGTGCCAGCAGGTCCTCGGGTATCTCCTATAATTCACCCCTCCACTTT. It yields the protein CASRSSGISYNSPLHF.

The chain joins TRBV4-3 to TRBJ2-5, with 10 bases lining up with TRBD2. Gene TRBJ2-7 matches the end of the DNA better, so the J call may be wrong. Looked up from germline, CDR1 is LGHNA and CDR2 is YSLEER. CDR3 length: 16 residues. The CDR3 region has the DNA TGCGCCAGCAGCCAGACCTTAGCGGGGGGCTCCTACGAGCAGTACTTC. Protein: CASSQTLAGGSYEQYF.

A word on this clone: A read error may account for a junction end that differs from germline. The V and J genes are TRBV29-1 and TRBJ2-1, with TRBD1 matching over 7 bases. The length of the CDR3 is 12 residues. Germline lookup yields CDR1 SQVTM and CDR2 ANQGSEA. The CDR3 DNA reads TGCAGCGCTGAACAGGGGACCAATGAGCAGTTCTTC. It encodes CSAEQGTNEQFF.

In DNA, the CDR3 is TGTGCCAGCAGCCTAACCGGAGGACCTTTCACCGGGGAGCTGTTTTTT. Protein: CASSLTGGPFTGELFF. The chain recombines TRBV7-2 with TRBJ2-2; TRBD2 is a possible D gene (5 bases). V was shortened by 5 bases and J by 4 bases, with 17 bases between the two germline ends. The CDR3 covers 16 residues. Germline V CDR1 and CDR2: SGHTA, FQGNSA.

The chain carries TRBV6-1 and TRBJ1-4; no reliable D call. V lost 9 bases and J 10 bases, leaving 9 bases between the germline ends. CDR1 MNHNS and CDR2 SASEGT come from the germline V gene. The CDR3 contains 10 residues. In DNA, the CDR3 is TGTGCCAGTTACAGTGGAAAACTGTTTTTT. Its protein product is CASYSGKLFF.

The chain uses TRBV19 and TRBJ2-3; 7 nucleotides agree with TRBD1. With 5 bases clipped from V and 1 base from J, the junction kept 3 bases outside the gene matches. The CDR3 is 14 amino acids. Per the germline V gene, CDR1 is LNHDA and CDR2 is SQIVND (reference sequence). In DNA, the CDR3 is TGTGCCAGTAGTCGGACAGGAGGCACAGATACGCAGTATTTT. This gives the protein CASSRTGGTDTQYF.

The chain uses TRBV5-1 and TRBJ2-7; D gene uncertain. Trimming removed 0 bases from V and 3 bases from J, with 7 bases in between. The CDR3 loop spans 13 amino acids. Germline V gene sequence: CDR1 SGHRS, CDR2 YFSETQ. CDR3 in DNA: TGCGCCAGCAGCTTGGCCCGAGGCTACGAGCAGTACTTC. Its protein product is CASSLARGYEQYF.

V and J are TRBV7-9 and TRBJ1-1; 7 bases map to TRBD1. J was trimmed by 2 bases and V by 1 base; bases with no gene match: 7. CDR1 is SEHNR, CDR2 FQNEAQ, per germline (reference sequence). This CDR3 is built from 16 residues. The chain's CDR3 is CASSLVGGTVNTEAFF. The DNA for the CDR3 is TGTGCCAGCAGCTTAGTAGGAGGGACAGTTAACACTGAAGCTTTCTTT.

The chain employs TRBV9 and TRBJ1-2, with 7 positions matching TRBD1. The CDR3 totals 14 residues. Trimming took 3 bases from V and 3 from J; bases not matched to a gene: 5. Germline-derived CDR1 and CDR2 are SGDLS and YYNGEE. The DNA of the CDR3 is TGTGCCAGCAGCGCCGGACAGGTCTACTATGGCTACACCTTC. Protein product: CASSAGQVYYGYTF.

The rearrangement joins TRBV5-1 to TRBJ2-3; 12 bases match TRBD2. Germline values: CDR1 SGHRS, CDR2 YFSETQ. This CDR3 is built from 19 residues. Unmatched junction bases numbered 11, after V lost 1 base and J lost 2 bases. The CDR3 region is CASSLPRTSGTVYTDTQYF. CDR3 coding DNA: TGCGCCAGCAGCTTGCCCCGGACTAGCGGGACTGTTTACACAGATACGCAGTATTTT.

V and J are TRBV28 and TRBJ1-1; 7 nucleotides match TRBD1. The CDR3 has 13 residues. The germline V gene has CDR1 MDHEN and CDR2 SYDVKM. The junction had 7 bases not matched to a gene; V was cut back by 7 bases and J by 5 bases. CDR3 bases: TGTGCCAGCACCAGGACAGGACGAACTGAAGCTTTCTTT. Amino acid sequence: CASTRTGRTEAFF.

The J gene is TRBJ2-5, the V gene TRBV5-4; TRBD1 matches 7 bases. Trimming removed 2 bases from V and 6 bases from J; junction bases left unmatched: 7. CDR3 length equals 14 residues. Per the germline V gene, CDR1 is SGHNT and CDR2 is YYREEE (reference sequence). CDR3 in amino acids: CASSLGQAEKTQYF. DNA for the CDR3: TGTGCCAGCAGCTTAGGACAGGCGGAAAAGACCCAGTACTTC.

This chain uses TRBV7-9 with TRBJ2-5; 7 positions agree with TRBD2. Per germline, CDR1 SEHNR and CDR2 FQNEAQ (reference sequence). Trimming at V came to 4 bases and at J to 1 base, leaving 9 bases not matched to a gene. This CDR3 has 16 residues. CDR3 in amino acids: CASSWEGGLPQETQYF. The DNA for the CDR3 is TGTGCCAGCAGCTGGGAGGGCGGACTACCCCAAGAGACCCAGTACTTC.

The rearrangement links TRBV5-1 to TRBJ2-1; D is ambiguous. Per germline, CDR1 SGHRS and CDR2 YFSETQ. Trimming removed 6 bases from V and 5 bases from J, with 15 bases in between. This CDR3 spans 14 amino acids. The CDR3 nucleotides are TGCGCCAGCATTAAACGGCTAGATGACAATGAGCAGTTCTTC. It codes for CASIKRLDDNEQFF.

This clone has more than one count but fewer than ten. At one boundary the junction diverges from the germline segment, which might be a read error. DNA of the CDR3: TGTGCCAGAAGCTTGGTTTGGCCGCTTCAGTCGTTC. Amino acids: CARSLVWPLQSF. The chain employs TRBV5-3 and TRBJ2-7; D unresolved. TRBV5-3 is identified as an open reading frame with a role that is uncertain. The CDR3 spans 12 residues.

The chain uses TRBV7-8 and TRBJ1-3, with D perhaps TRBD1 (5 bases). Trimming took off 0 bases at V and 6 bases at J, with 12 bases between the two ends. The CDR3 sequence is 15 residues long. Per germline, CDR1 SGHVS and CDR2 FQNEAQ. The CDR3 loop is CASSLARGIENTIYF. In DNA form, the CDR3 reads TGTGCCAGCAGCTTAGCCCGGGGGATCGAAAACACCATATATTTT.